This T cell receptor beta chain was sequenced in a study of shared clonotypes between healthy human individuals. Overall study findings and caveats: Among donors, the sharing of clonotypes was expected to be influenced by sequencing depth.

The donors were adults (healthy and HIV-negative) with no recent acute infections or vaccinations. Splitting of each subset's genomic DNA was done evenly across several immunoSEQ plates. Data came from immunoSEQ multiplex PCR; TCRdb stores just in-frame clones and leaves some out. Of 400,000 to 600,000 clones in the sample, around 75% are singletons; the top ten hold roughly 13%. Only a few counts were recorded for this clone. No antigen is known for it. Germline CDR1 is SQVTM and CDR2 is ANQGSEA. V lost 0 bases to trimming and J lost 4 bases, with 18 bases between them. The CDR3 length is 16 residues.

Sequences were obtained from PBMCs. The J gene is TRBJ2-5, the V gene TRBV29-1; no firm D call. The receptor was isolated from a woman in her thirties or forties in good health. Some clones in this sample may be carry-over from other donors' samples. CDR3 amino acids: CSVEDWVVSAGETQYF. The CDR3 DNA follows: TGCAGCGTTGAAGATTGGGTTGTAAGTGCAGGAGAGACCCAGTACTTC. Using reference TRBV29-1 and TRBJ2-5 for the parts outside the CDR3, the full variable domain is SAVISQKPSRDICQRGTSLTIQCQVDSQVTMMFWYRQQPGQSLTLIATANQGSEATYESGFVIDKFPISRPNLTFSTLTVSNMSPEDSSIYLCSVEDWVVSAGETQYFGPGTRLLVL.